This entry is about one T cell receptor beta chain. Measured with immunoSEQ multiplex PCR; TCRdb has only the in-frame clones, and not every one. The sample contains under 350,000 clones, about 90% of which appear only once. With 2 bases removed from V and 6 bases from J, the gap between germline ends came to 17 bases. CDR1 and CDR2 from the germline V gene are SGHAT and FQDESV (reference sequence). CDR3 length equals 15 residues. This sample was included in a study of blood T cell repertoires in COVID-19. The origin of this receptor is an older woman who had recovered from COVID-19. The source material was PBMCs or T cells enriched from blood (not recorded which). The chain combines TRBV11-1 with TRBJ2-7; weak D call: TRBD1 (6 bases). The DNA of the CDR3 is TGTGCCAGCAGCTTACAACAGGGTAGGATTTTCGAGCAGTACTTC. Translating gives CASSLQQGRIFEQYF. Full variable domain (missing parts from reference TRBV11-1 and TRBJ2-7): EAEVAQSPRYKITEKSQAVAFWCDPISGHATLYWYRQILGQGPELLVQFQDESVVDDSQLPKDRFSAERLKGVDSTLKIQPAELGDSAMYLCASSLQQGRIFEQYFGPGTRLTVT.